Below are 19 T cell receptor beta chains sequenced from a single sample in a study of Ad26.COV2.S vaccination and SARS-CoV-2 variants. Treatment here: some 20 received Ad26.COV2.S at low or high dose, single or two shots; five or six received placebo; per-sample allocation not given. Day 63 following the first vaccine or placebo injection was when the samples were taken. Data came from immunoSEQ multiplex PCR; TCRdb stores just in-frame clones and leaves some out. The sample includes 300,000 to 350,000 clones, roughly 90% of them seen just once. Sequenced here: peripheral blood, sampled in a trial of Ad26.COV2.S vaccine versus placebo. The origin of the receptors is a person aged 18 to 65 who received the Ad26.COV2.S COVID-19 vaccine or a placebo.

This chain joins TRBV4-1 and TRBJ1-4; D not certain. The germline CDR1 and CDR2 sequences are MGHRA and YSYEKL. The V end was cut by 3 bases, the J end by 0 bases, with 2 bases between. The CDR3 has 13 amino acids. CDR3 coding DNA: TGCGCCAGCAGCCATCCAACTAATGAAAAACTGTTTTTT. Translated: CASSHPTNEKLFF.

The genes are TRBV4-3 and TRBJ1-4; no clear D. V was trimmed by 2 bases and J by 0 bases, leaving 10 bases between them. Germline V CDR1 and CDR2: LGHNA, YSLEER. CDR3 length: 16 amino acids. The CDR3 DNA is TGCGCCAGCAGCCAACCGAGGGTGGCAACTAATGAAAAACTGTTTTTT. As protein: CASSQPRVATNEKLFF.

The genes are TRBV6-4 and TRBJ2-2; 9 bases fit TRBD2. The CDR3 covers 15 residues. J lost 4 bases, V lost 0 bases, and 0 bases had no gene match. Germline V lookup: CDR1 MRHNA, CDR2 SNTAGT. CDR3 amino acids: CASSDSSGSTGELFF. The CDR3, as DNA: TGTGCCAGCAGTGACTCTAGCGGGAGCACCGGGGAGCTGTTTTTT.

This CDR3 reads CASSPLWTNEKLFF. In DNA form, the CDR3 reads TGTGCCAGCAGTCCCTTATGGACTAATGAAAAACTGTTTTTT. The chain is built from TRBV27 and TRBJ1-4; D gene unclear. The CDR3 runs 14 residues. V was shortened by 5 bases and J by 2 bases, with 9 bases between the two germline ends. Germline CDR1 and CDR2: MNHEY and SMNVEV (reference sequence). The full variable domain, in which reference TRBV27 and TRBJ1-4 provide the parts outside the CDR3, is EAQVTQNPRYLITVTGKKLTVTCSQNMNHEYMSWYRQDPGLGLRQIYYSMNVEVTDKGDVPEGYKVSRKEKRNFPLILESPSPNQTSLYFCASSPLWTNEKLFFGSGTQLSVL.

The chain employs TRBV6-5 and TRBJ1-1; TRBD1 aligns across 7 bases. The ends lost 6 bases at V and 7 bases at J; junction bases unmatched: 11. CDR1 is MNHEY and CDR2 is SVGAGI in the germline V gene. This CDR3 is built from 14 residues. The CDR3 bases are TGTGCCAGCAGGGACGAAGGGACAGTCCGTGAAGCTTTCTTT. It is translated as CASRDEGTVREAFF.

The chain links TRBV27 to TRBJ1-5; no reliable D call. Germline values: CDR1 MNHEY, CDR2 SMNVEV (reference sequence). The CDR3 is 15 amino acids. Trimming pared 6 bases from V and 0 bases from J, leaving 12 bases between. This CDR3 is CASSLTSYSNQPQHF. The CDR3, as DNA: TGTGCCAGCAGCCTGACAAGTTATAGCAATCAGCCCCAGCATTTT.

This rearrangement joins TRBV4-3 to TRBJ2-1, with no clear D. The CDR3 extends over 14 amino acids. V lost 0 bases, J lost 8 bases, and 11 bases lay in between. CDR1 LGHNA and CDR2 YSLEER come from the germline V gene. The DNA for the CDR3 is TGCGCCAGCAGCCAAGAGATAGTTGGAGATGAGCAGTTCTTC. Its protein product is CASSQEIVGDEQFF.

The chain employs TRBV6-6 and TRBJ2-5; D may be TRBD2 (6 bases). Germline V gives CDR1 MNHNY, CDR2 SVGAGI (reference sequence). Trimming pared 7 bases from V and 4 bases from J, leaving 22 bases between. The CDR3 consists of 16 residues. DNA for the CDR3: TGTGCCAGCAACCCCCAACTCGGGGGAGCTGGAGAGACCCAGTACTTC. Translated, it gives CASNPQLGGAGETQYF.

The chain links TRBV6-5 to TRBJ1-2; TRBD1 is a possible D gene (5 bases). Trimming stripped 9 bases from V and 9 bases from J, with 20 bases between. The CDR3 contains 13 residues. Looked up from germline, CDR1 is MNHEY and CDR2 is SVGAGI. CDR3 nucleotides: TGTGCCAGTTCCCGGGACCTCCGGGATCGCTACACCTTC. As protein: CASSRDLRDRYTF.

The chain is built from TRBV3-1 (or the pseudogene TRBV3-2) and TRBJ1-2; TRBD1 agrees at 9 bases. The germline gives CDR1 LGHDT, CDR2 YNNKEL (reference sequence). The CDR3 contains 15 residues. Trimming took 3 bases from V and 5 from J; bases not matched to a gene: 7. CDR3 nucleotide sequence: TGTGCCAGCAGCCACGGCCCGGGACAGGGTTATGGCTACACCTTC. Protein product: CASSHGPGQGYGYTF.

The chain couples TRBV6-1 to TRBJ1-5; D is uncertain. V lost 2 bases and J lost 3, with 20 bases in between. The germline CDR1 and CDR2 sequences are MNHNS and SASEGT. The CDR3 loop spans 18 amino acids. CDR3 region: CASSEILLGLRDNQPQHF. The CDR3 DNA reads TGTGCCAGCAGTGAAATCCTGCTAGGACTTAGGGACAATCAGCCCCAGCATTTT.

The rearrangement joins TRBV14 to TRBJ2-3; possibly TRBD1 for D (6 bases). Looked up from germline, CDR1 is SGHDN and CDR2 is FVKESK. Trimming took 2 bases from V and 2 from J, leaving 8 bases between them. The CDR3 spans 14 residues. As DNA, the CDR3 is TGTGCCAGCAGCCAAAACAGGGTCACAGATACGCAGTATTTT. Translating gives CASSQNRVTDTQYF.

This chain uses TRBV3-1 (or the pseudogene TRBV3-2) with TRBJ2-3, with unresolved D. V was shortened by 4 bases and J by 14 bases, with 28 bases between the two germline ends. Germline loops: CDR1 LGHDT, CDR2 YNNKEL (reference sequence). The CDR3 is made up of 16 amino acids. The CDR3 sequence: CASSLTPSLRRPSMYF. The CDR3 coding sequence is TGTGCCAGCAGCCTGACACCTTCACTCCGAAGACCTAGTATGTATTTT.

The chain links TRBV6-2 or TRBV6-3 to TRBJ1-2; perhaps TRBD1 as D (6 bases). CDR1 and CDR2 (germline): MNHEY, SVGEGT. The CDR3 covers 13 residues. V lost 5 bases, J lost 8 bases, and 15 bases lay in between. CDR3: CASSLGTFGGYTF. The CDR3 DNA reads TGTGCCAGCAGTCTCGGGACATTCGGGGGCTACACCTTC.

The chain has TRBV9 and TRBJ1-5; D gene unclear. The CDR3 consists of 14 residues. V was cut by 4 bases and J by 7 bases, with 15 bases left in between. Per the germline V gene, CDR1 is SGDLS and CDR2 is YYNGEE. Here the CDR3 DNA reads TGTGCCAGCAGCAGACGGACGGGTGGGCAGCCCCAGCATTTT. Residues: CASSRRTGGQPQHF.

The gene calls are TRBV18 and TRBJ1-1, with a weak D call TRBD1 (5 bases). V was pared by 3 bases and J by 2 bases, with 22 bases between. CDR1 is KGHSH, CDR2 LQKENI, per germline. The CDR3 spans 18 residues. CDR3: CASSPFSISGTLNTEAFF. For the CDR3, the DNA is TGTGCCAGCTCACCTTTTTCGATTTCGGGGACCCTTAACACTGAAGCTTTCTTT.

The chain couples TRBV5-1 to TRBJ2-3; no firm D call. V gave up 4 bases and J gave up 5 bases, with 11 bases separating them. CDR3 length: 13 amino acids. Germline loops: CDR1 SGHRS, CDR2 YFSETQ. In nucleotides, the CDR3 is TGCGCCAGCAGCCCGGTCACGCTAGATACGCAGTATTTT. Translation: CASSPVTLDTQYF.

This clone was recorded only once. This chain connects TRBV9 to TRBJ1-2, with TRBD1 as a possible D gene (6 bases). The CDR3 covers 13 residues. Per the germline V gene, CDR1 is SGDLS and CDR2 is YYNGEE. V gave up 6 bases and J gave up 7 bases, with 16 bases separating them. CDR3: CASKTGLSGGYTF. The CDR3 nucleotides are TGTGCCAGCAAGACAGGTTTGAGTGGTGGCTACACCTTC.

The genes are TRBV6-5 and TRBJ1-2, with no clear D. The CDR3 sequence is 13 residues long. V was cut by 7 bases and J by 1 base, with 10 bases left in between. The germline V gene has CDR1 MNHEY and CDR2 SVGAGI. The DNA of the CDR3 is TGTGCCAGCAATCGAGACGGTAACTATGGCTACACCTTC. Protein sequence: CASNRDGNYGYTF.